One sample yielded the 8 T cell receptor beta chains listed below, sequenced in a study of blood T cell repertoires in COVID-19 (dated by TCRdb to between 2020 and 2021). Library preparation used the immunoSEQ multiplex PCR assay. Sourced from immuneACCESS, this table was stored by TCRdb with only in-frame sequences that have V and J called. A share of the clones is absent; for the studies checked, an unresolved V gene accounts for under half, and the remainder has no known explanation. For this sample there are about 220,000 clones; over 75% appear just once. About 1.9% of the sample goes to the ten largest clones. Sequencing was done on a sample of peripheral blood. The receptors here all came from a man aged 40-49 years with active or convalescent COVID-19.

This chain connects TRBV5-1 to TRBJ2-1; 10 nucleotides line up with TRBD2. The CDR3 length is 15 residues. Germline loops: CDR1 SGHRS, CDR2 YFSETQ. Unmatched junction bases numbered 2, after V lost 2 bases and J lost 3 bases. CDR3 nucleotide sequence: TGCGCCAGCAGCTTTTCTAGCGGGGGCTACAATGAGCAGTTCTTC. This translates into CASSFSSGGYNEQFF. The variable domain in full, with the rest retrieved from reference TRBV5-1 and TRBJ2-1, is KAGVTQTPRYLIKTRGQQVTLSCSPISGHRSVSWYQQTPGQGLQFLFEYFSETQRNKGNFPGRFSGRQFSNSRSEMNVSTLELGDSALYLCASSFSSGGYNEQFFGPGTRLTVL.

The rearrangement joins TRBV9 to TRBJ1-1; D possibly corresponds to TRBD1 (5 bases). The CDR3 totals 15 residues. With 0 bases removed from V and 0 bases from J, the gap between germline ends came to 9 bases. Germline V gene lookup returns CDR1 SGDLS and CDR2 YYNGEE. CDR3 sequence: CASSVDGGMNTEAFF. The CDR3 coding sequence is TGTGCCAGCAGCGTAGATGGGGGGATGAACACTGAAGCTTTCTTT.

V and J are TRBV5-1 and TRBJ1-3, with unresolved D. The ends were cut back, 4 bases at V and 0 bases at J, with 14 bases in the middle. The CDR3 totals 16 residues. Germline V gives CDR1 SGHRS, CDR2 YFSETQ. The CDR3 coding sequence is TGCGCCAGCAGCCAATTGACACCACCCTCTGGAAACACCATATATTTT. Translation gives CASSQLTPPSGNTIYF.

This clone was detected a few times. The rearrangement joins TRBV29-1 to TRBJ1-6; 7 bases map to TRBD1. The trim removed 7 bases at V and 14 bases at J, leaving 11 bases unmatched. The CDR3 consists of 12 residues. The germline CDR1 and CDR2 sequences are SQVTM and ANQGSEA. CDR3 sequence: CSAEEGAGSLHF. The CDR3, as DNA: TGCAGCGCCGAGGAGGGGGCCGGGTCCCTCCACTTT.

The CDR3 sequence is CASSPLDRGRVSSYEQYF. As DNA, the CDR3 is TGCGCCAGCAGCCCCTTGGACAGGGGGCGAGTAAGCTCCTACGAGCAGTACTTC. The rearrangement joins TRBV5-1 to TRBJ2-7; the match to TRBD1 covers 11 bases. Losses at the gene ends were 4 bases for V and 0 bases for J; bases not matched to a gene: 12. Germline assignment: CDR1 SGHRS and CDR2 YFSETQ. The CDR3 sequence is 18 residues long.

The rearrangement links TRBV7-8 to TRBJ1-2, with D possibly TRBD1 on 5 matching bases. The CDR3 consists of 13 residues. Germline loops: CDR1 SGHVS, CDR2 FQNEAQ. V lost 3 bases to trimming and J lost 4 bases, with 9 bases between them. CDR3 protein: CASSLDKSYGYTF. Written as DNA, the CDR3 is TGTGCCAGCAGCTTGGACAAGAGCTATGGCTACACCTTC.

The chain joins TRBV5-1 to TRBJ1-2; possible D gene TRBD1, 5 bases. V lost 0 bases to trimming and J lost 12 bases, with 15 bases between them. Germline CDR1 is SGHRS and CDR2 is YFSETQ. The CDR3 spans 13 residues. CDR3 loop: CASSLASGATHTF. For the CDR3, the DNA is TGCGCCAGCAGCTTGGCCTCTGGGGCAACCCACACCTTC.

The rearrangement joins TRBV9 to TRBJ2-1; D is perhaps TRBD1 (6 bases). The germline gives CDR1 SGDLS, CDR2 YYNGEE. V lost 4 bases and J 7 bases, leaving 18 bases between the germline ends. CDR3 length: 15 residues. In DNA form, the CDR3 reads TGTGCCAGCAGCATCACGGACAGATCGTGGAATGAGCAGTTCTTC. Translation gives CASSITDRSWNEQFF.